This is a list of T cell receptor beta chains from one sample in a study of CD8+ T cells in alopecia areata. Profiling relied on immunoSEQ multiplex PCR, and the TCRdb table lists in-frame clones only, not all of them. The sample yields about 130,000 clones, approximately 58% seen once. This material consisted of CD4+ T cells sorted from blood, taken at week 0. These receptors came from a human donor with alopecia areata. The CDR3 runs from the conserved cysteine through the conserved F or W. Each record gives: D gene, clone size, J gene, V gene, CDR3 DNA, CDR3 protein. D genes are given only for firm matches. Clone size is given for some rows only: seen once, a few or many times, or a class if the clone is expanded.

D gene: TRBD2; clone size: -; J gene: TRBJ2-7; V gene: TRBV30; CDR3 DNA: TGTGCCTTAGGACTAGCGGGACCACTCCTACGAGAGCAGTACTTC; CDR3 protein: CALGLAGPLLREQYF
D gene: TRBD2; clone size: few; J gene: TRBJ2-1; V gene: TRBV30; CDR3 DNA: TGTGCCTGGAGAATAGCGGGAGTCCCCAATGAGCAGTTCTTC; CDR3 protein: CAWRIAGVPNEQFF
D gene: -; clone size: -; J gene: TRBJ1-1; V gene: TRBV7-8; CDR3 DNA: TGTGCCAGCAGCTTAGTTGGCGGGGTGAACACTGAAGCTTTCTTT; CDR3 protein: CASSLVGGVNTEAFF
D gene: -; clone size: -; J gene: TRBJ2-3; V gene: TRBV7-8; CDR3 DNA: TGTGCCAGCAGCAGCCACGGGGGCCCCACAGATACGCAGTATTTT; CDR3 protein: CASSSHGGPTDTQYF
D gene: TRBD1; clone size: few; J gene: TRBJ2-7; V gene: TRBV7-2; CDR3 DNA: TGTGCCAGCAGCAGACAACAGGGGGCGTACGAGCAGTACTTC; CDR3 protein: CASSRQQGAYEQYF
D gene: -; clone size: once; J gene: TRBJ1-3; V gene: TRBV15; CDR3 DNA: TGTGCCACCAGCAGGATAGATGGGACCATATATTTT; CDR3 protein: CATSRIDGTIYF
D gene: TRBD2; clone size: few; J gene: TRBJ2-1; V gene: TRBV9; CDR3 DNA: TGTGCCAGCAGCGTAGTTCCGGGAGGGCCCTACAATGAGCAGTTCTTC; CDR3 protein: CASSVVPGGPYNEQFF
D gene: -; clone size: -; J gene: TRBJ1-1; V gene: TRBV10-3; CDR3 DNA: TGTGCCATCAGGGACACGGGACTCGAGGGCACTGAAGCTTTCTTT; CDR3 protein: CAIRDTGLEGTEAFF
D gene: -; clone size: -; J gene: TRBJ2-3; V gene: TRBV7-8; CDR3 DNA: TGTGCCAGCAGCCCACGCCAGGGCACCACAGATACGCAGTATTTT; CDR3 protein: CASSPRQGTTDTQYF
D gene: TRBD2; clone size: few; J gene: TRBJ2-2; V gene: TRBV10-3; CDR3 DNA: TGTGCCATCAGTGGGCGAGGACTAGCGGGAGGCACCGGGGAGCTGTTTTTT; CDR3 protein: CAISGRGLAGGTGELFF
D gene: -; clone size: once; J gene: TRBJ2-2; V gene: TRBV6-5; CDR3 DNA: TGTGCCACCACCCGAGGTACCAGCACCGGGGAGCTGTTTTTT; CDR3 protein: CATTRGTSTGELFF